A single sample is the source of the 22 T cell receptor beta chains below, sequenced in a study of patients and donors after allogeneic stem cell transplantation. MiXCR, run by TCRdb on the RT-PCR reads, gives a single entry per CDR3 protein. The sample lists 410,000 or so distinct CDR3 sequences; 16% were seen once. Sample: blood, either unsorted or a sorted T cell fraction (not recorded which). The receptors were gathered from a human donor who was either an allogeneic HSCT recipient or a stem cell or donor lymphocyte infusion donor (not recorded which). It is not recorded whose cells these are; they may come from a transplant donor.

In its sample, this clonotype was seen a few times. This chain links TRBV7-9 with TRBJ2-7; 8 bases match TRBD2. The germline V gene has CDR1 SEHNR and CDR2 FQNEAQ (reference sequence). The CDR3 length is 16 residues. Trimming removed 1 base from V and 1 base from J; junction bases left unmatched: 6. The CDR3 DNA follows: TGTGCCAGCAGCTTAGGGAGCGGGAGTAAGTCCTACGAGCAGTACTTC. Amino acid sequence: CASSLGSGSKSYEQYF.

This chain links TRBV4-1 with TRBJ2-2; 7 nucleotides agree with TRBD1. J lost 1 base, V lost 4 bases, and 9 bases had no gene match. The CDR3 contains 17 residues. Germline V lookup: CDR1 MGHRA, CDR2 YSYEKL. CDR3 sequence: CASSLGPGQLNTGELFF. As DNA, the CDR3 is TGCGCCAGCAGCCTTGGGCCGGGACAGTTGAACACCGGGGAGCTGTTTTTT.

V usage is TRBV11-2 and J usage is TRBJ1-2, with TRBD1 matching over 7 bases. The V and J ends lost 5 bases and 4 bases, in that order; junction bases with no gene match: 22. The V gene's germline CDR1 is SGHAT and CDR2 FQNNGV. The CDR3 covers 19 residues. CDR3 nucleotides: TGTGCCAGCAGCCCTTCCCCGACAGGGAGTAGGATTGGGGGCTATGGCTACACCTTC. As protein: CASSPSPTGSRIGGYGYTF.

The rearrangement joins TRBV5-1 to TRBJ2-1, with a tentative D call TRBD2 (6 bases). V lost 4 bases and J lost 7, with 9 bases in between. CDR3 size: 12 residues. CDR1 SGHRS and CDR2 YFSETQ come from the germline V gene. Written as DNA, the CDR3 is TGCGCCAGCAGCATTGGGGGGAATGAGCAGTTCTTC. Residues: CASSIGGNEQFF.

The V gene is TRBV11-2, the J gene TRBJ1-4; 9 bases map to TRBD1. This CDR3 contains 16 residues. Losses at the gene ends were 5 bases for V and 6 bases for J; bases not matched to a gene: 10. The germline gives CDR1 SGHAT, CDR2 FQNNGV. CDR3: CASSKRTGVRHEKLFF. The CDR3 DNA follows: TGTGCCAGCAGCAAGAGGACAGGGGTTCGGCATGAAAAACTGTTTTTT.

The CDR3 DNA reads TGTGCCATCAGCCACAGGAACACTGAAGCTTTCTTT. Its translation is CAISHRNTEAFF. The gene calls are TRBV10-3 and TRBJ1-1; no definite D call. The CDR3 spans 12 residues. The V end was cut by 6 bases, the J end by 1 base, with 6 bases between. Germline CDR1 ENHRY, CDR2 SYGVKD.

This clonotype was seen at least ten times. The chain combines TRBV5-1 with TRBJ2-7, with 8 bases matching TRBD1. This CDR3 spans 14 amino acids. CDR1 and CDR2 from the germline V gene are SGHRS and YFSETQ. J lost 5 bases, V lost 2 bases, and 6 bases had no gene match. This CDR3 reads CASSFRTGLNEQYF. In DNA, the CDR3 is TGCGCCAGCAGCTTCAGGACAGGGTTGAACGAGCAGTACTTC. Looking up the rest from reference TRBV5-1 and TRBJ2-7 gives the full variable domain: KAGVTQTPRYLIKTRGQQVTLSCSPISGHRSVSWYQQTPGQGLQFLFEYFSETQRNKGNFPGRFSGRQFSNSRSEMNVSTLELGDSALYLCASSFRTGLNEQYFGPGTRLTVT.

This clonotype was seen more than once but under ten times. The rearrangement uses TRBV5-1 and TRBJ2-5, with 7 bases fitting TRBD2. CDR3 length: 13 residues. Germline V gives CDR1 SGHRS, CDR2 YFSETQ. Germline trimming cut 7 bases from V and 5 bases from J; bases unmatched to any gene: 8. The CDR3 loop is CASLRERSETQYF. The DNA of the CDR3 is TGCGCCAGCTTGCGGGAGAGGAGTGAGACCCAGTACTTC.

The chain carries TRBV20-1 and TRBJ1-2; TRBD1 might be the D (6 bases). With 4 bases removed from V and 8 bases from J, the gap between germline ends came to 20 bases. Looked up from germline, CDR1 is DFQATT and CDR2 is SNEGSKA (reference sequence). CDR3 size: 14 residues. The CDR3 here is CSAIAGTQERGYTF. The CDR3 DNA reads as TGCAGTGCTATCGCCGGGACACAAGAACGGGGCTACACCTTC.

The chain recombines TRBV20-1 with TRBJ1-2, with D possibly TRBD1 on 6 matching bases. The CDR3 contains 12 residues. Trimming shortened V by 5 bases and J by 8 bases, and 15 bases separated the two germline ends. Germline V gives CDR1 DFQATT, CDR2 SNEGSKA (reference sequence). CDR3 sequence (DNA): TGCAGTGCTGCCGCCTCAGGGGTCGGCTACACCTTC. This translates into CSAAASGVGYTF.

The V and J genes are TRBV5-1 and TRBJ1-1; 7 bases fit TRBD1. V lost 5 bases, J lost 7 bases, and 8 bases stayed unmatched. Germline V lookup: CDR1 SGHRS, CDR2 YFSETQ. The CDR3 totals 13 residues. CDR3 sequence: CASSRTGSIEAFF. Here the CDR3 DNA reads TGCGCCAGCAGTCGGACAGGATCTATTGAAGCTTTCTTT.

The chain carries TRBV3-1 and TRBJ2-7; the D gene could be TRBD1 or TRBD2 (5 bases each). This CDR3 has 16 amino acids. CDR1 LGHDT and CDR2 YNNKEL come from the germline V gene (reference sequence). The V end was cut by 1 base, the J end by 5 bases, with 18 bases between. In DNA form, the CDR3 reads TGTGCCAGCAGCCAAGGGGACCGGGGATTGGATAACGAGCAGTACTTC. It encodes CASSQGDRGLDNEQYF.

V usage is TRBV5-1 and J usage is TRBJ2-7, with TRBD1 matching over 8 bases. CDR1 and CDR2 (germline): SGHRS, YFSETQ. V was clipped by 1 base and J by 0 bases; unmatched bases: 3. The CDR3 length is 15 residues. CDR3 nucleotide sequence: TGCGCCAGCAGCTTGTACAGGGGGGACTCCTACGAGCAGTACTTC. This gives the protein CASSLYRGDSYEQYF.

The chain uses TRBV9 and TRBJ2-4; no reliable D call. Germline V gene lookup returns CDR1 SGDLS and CDR2 YYNGEE. V lost 0 bases and J 3 bases, leaving 10 bases between the germline ends. The CDR3 sequence is 15 residues long. The CDR3 nucleotides are TGTGCCAGCAGCGTAGGTTCGCCGGGCAAAAACATTCAGTACTTC. Its protein product is CASSVGSPGKNIQYF.

This clonotype was counted a few times. V is TRBV10-3 and J is TRBJ2-3, with D perhaps matching TRBD1 (6 bases). This CDR3 comprises 15 residues. Germline loops: CDR1 ENHRY, CDR2 SYGVKD. With 10 bases removed from V and 4 bases from J, the gap between germline ends came to 21 bases. CDR3 in amino acids: CATCRGDRGPDTQYF. For the CDR3, the DNA is TGTGCCACCTGCAGGGGAGATAGGGGCCCAGATACGCAGTATTTT.

This clonotype was seen only a few times. This chain connects TRBV12-3 or TRBV12-4 to TRBJ2-1, with 9 bases that match TRBD2. The CDR3 is 15 residues long. J lost 2 bases, V lost 1 base, and 0 bases had no gene match. Here the CDR3 DNA reads TGTGCCAGCAGTTTAGGCGGGGGGGCCTACAATGAGCAGTTCTTC. It specifies CASSLGGGAYNEQFF.

V is TRBV6-1 and J is TRBJ2-1; 9 nucleotides align to TRBD2. Trimming cost V 6 bases and J 5 bases; bases outside gene matches: 8. Germline-derived CDR1 and CDR2 are MNHNS and SASEGT. This CDR3 is 15 amino acids long. CDR3 amino acids: CASSSQAGGNNEQFF. The CDR3 region has the DNA TGTGCCAGCAGCTCCCAAGCGGGAGGTAACAATGAGCAGTTCTTC.

This clonotype showed up many times. The CDR3: CATSDPGRGSYEQYF. The CDR3 coding sequence is TGTGCCACCAGTGATCCAGGGAGGGGCTCCTACGAGCAGTACTTC. This chain connects TRBV24-1 to TRBJ2-7; 7 nucleotides match TRBD2. The V segment lost 3 bases and the J segment 0 bases; nucleotides outside the gene matches: 4. Germline V gives CDR1 KGHDR, CDR2 SFDVKD. This CDR3 has 15 amino acids.

CDR3 sequence (DNA): TGTGCCAGCAGCTTCGACAGGGGACTTATCACAGATACGCAGTATTTT. Translated: CASSFDRGLITDTQYF. The J gene is TRBJ2-3, the V gene TRBV7-2, with TRBD1 matching 8 bases. Germline V gene lookup returns CDR1 SGHTA and CDR2 FQGNSA. This CDR3 contains 16 residues. The J segment lost 2 bases and the V segment lost 3 bases, leaving 7 bases of the junction unmatched.

V and J are TRBV5-6 and TRBJ2-5, with 13 bases that match TRBD2. The V and J ends lost 4 bases and 2 bases, in that order; junction bases with no gene match: 5. The germline V gene encodes CDR1 SGHDT and CDR2 YYEEEE. The CDR3 spans 16 residues. CDR3 nucleotide sequence: TGTGCCAGCAGCCTCTTACTAGCGGGAGGGCAAGAGACCCAGTACTTC. Its translation: CASSLLLAGGQETQYF.

This rearrangement joins TRBV6-5 to TRBJ2-5; D call uncertain. The germline gives CDR1 MNHEY, CDR2 SVGAGI. CDR3 length equals 11 residues. Trimming shortened V by 0 bases and J by 9 bases, and 5 bases separated the two germline ends. The CDR3, as DNA: TGTGCCAGCAGTTACTCGAGATCCCAGTACTTC. This gives the protein CASSYSRSQYF.

Concerning this clonotype: A read error may account for a junction end that differs from germline. The V gene is TRBV14, the J gene TRBJ2-2; a possible D gene is TRBD2 (5 bases). This CDR3 spans 16 amino acids. Germline values: CDR1 SGHDN, CDR2 FVKESK. DNA for the CDR3: TGTGCCAGCAGCCACAGGACTGTCTTGAACACCGGGAAGCTGTTTTTT. Amino acids: CASSHRTVLNTGKLFF.